This T cell receptor beta chain was observed in a study of a mutant IDH1 vaccine in newly diagnosed glioma. Here immunoSEQ multiplex PCR was the method, and the copy in TCRdb shows in-frame clones only, minus some. The repertoire holds 85,000 to 100,000 clones, with around 80% as singletons. Described time point: baseline, week 1 (first vaccination visit). The treatment: pre-vaccination baseline after standard-of-care therapy. The receptor's source is a middle-aged man with glioma. The starting material was PBMCs, obtained from a glioma patient treated with radiotherapy, temozolomide or both.

CDR3 nucleotide sequence: TGTGCCAGCTCACAACAGGGGGGATATGGCAATCAGCCCCAGCATTTT. It translates to CASSQQGGYGNQPQHF. This chain links TRBV18 with TRBJ1-5; 8 nucleotides match TRBD1. V was clipped by 4 bases and J by 2 bases; unmatched bases: 7. Germline lookup yields CDR1 KGHSH and CDR2 LQKENI. The CDR3 consists of 16 residues.